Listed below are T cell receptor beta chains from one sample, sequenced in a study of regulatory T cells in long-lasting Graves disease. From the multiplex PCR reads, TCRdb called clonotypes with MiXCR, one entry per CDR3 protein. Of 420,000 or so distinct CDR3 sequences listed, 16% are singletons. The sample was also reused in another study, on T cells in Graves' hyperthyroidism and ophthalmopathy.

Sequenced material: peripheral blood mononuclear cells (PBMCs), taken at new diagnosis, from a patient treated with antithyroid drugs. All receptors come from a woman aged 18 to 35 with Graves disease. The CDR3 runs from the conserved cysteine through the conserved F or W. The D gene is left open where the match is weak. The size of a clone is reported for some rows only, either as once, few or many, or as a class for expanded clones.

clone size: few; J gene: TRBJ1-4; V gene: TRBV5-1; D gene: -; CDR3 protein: CASSFGGVNEKLFF; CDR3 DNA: TGCGCCAGCAGCTTTGGGGGGGTTAATGAAAAACTGTTTTTT
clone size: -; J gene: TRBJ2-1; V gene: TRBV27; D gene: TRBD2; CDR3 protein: CASSFSAGAPYNEQFF; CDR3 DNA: TGTGCCAGCAGTTTCTCAGCGGGGGCGCCCTACAATGAGCAGTTCTTC
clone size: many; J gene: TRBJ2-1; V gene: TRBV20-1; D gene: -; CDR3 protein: CSVGTPIYNEQFF; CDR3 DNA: TGCAGTGTCGGGACCCCCATCTACAATGAGCAGTTCTTC
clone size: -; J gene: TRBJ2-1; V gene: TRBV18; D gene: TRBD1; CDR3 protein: CASSPGAGTGTRNEQFF; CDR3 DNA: TGTGCCAGCTCACCCGGCGCCGGGACAGGAACCAGGAATGAGCAGTTCTTC
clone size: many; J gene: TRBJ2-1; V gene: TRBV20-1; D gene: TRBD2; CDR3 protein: CSATLSGRLDEQFF; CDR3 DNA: TGCAGTGCTACTCTTAGCGGGAGGTTAGATGAGCAGTTCTTC
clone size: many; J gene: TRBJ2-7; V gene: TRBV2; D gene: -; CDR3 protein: CASSDSSMGTGYEQYF; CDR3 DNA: TGTGCCAGCAGTGACTCCTCCATGGGGACTGGGTACGAGCAGTACTTC
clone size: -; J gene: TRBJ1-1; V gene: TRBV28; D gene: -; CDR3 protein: CASSLIVTVAFF; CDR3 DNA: TGTGCCAGCAGTTTAATTGTTACCGTAGCTTTCTTT
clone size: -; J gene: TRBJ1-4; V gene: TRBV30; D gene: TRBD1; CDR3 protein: CAWNFGTDNEKLFF; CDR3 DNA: TGTGCCTGGAACTTCGGGACAGATAATGAAAAACTGTTTTTT
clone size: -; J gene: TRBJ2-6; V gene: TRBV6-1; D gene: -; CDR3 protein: CASTLTRGANVLTF; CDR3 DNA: TGTGCCAGCACCCTTACGAGGGGGGCCAACGTCCTGACTTTC
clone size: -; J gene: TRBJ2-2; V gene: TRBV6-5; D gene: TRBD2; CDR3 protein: CASSYAATSGYNTGELFF; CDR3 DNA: TGTGCCAGCAGTTACGCCGCGACTAGCGGCTATAACACCGGGGAGCTGTTTTTT
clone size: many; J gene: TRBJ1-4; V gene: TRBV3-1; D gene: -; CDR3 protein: CASSQISRAPNEKLFF; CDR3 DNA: TGTGCCAGCAGCCAAATCAGCAGGGCCCCTAATGAAAAACTGTTTTTT
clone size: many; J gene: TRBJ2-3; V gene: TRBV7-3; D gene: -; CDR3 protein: CASSQQPDTQYF; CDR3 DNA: TGTGCCAGCAGCCAACAACCAGATACGCAGTATTTT
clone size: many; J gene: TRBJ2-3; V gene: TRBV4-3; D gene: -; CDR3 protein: CASSQEPGGGTDTQYF; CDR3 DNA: TGCGCCAGCAGCCAAGAACCTGGGGGCGGCACAGATACGCAGTATTTT
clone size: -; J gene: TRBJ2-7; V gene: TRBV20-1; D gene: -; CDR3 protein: CSARDSWSSYEQYF; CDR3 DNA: TGCAGTGCTAGAGACTCCTGGTCCTCCTACGAGCAGTACTTC
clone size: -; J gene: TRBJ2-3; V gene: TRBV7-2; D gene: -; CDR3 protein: CASGPRPGDTQYF; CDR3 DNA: TGTGCCAGCGGGCCCCGACCCGGTGATACGCAGTATTTT
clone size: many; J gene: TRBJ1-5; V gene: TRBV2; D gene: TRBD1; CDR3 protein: CASTTGNGPQHF; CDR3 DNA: TGTGCCAGCACGACAGGGAATGGGCCCCAGCATTTT
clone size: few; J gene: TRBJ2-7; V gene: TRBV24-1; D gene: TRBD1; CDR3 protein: CATSDNRGQYF; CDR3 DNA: TGTGCCACCAGTGATAACAGGGGGCAGTACTTC
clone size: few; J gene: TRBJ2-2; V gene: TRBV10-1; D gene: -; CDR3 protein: CASGDNTGELFF; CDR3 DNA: TGCGCCAGCGGGGACAACACCGGGGAGCTGTTTTTT
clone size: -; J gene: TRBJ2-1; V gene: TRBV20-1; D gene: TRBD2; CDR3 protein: CSARDEAGPYNEQFF; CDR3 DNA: TGCAGTGCTAGAGATGAAGCGGGGCCCTACAATGAGCAGTTCTTC
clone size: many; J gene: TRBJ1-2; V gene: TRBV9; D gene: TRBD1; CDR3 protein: CASSATGVGYTF; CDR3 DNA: TGTGCCAGCAGCGCGACAGGGGTTGGCTACACCTTC
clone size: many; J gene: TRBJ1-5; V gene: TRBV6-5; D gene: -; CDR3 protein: CASSYSGWGDQPQHF; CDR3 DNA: TGTGCCAGCAGTTACTCGGGTTGGGGCGATCAGCCCCAGCATTTT
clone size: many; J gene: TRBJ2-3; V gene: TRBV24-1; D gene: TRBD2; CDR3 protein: CATSDRGLAGAFTHPNTQYF; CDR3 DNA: TGTGCCACCAGTGACCGGGGACTAGCGGGAGCTTTCACCCATCCCAATACGCAGTATTTT
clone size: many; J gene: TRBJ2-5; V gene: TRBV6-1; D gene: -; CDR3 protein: CASSLLSGSQETQYF; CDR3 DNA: TGTGCCAGCAGCCTACTAAGCGGATCCCAAGAGACCCAGTACTTC
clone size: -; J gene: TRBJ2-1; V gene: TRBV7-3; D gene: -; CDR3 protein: CASSLKPTGAEQFF; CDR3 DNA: TGTGCCAGCAGCTTAAAACCCACCGGGGCTGAGCAGTTCTTC
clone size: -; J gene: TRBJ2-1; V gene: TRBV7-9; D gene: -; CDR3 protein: CASSLTDWELF; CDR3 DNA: TGTGCCAGCAGCTTAACAGACTGGGAGCTCTTC
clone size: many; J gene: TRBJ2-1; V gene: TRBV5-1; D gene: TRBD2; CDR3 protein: CASSPLRTSPNEQFF; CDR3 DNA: TGCGCCAGCAGCCCCCTCCGGACTAGCCCCAATGAGCAGTTCTTC
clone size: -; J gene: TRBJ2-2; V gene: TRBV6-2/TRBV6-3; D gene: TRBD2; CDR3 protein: CAAGVGTGELFF; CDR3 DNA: TGTGCAGCGGGAGTCGGTACCGGGGAGCTGTTTTTT
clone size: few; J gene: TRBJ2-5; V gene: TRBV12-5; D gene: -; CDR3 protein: CASAGAEGETQYF; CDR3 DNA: TGTGCTAGTGCCGGAGCCGAGGGGGAGACCCAGTACTTC
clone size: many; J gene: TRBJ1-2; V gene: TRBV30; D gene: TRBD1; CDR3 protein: CAWDRDAGYTF; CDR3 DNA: TGTGCCTGGGACAGGGATGCTGGCTACACCTTC
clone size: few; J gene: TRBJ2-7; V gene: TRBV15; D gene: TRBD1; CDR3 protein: CATSKRDSSYEQYF; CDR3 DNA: TGTGCCACCAGCAAAAGGGACAGCTCCTACGAGCAGTACTTC